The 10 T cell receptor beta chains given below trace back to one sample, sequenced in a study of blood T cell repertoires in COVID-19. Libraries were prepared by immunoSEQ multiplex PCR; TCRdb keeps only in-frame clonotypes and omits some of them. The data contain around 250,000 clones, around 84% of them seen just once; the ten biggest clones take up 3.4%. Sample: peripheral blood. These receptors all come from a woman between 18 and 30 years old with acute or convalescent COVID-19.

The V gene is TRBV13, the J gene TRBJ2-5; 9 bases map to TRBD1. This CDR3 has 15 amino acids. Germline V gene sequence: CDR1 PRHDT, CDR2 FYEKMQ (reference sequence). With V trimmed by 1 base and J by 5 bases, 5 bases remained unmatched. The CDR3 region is CASSLATGGVETQYF. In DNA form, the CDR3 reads TGTGCCAGCAGCTTAGCCACAGGGGGCGTGGAGACCCAGTACTTC.

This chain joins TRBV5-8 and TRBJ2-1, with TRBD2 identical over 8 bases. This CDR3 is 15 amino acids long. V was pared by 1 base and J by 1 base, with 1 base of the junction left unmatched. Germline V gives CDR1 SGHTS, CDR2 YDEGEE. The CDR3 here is CASSLTSGSYNEQFF. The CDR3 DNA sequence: TGTGCCAGCAGCTTGACTAGCGGATCCTACAATGAGCAGTTCTTC.

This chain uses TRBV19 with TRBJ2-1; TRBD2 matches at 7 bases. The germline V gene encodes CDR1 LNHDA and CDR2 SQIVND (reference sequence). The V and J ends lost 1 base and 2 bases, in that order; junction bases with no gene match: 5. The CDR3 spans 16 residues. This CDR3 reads CASSIVPAGTYNEQFF. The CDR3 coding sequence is TGTGCCAGTAGTATAGTTCCAGCGGGGACCTACAATGAGCAGTTCTTC.

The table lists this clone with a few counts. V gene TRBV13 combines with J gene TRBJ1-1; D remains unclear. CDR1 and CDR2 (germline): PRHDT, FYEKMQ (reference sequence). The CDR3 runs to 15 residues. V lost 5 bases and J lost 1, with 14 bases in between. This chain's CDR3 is CASSRLSGENTEAFF. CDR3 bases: TGTGCCAGCAGCCGCTTGAGCGGGGAGAACACTGAAGCTTTCTTT.

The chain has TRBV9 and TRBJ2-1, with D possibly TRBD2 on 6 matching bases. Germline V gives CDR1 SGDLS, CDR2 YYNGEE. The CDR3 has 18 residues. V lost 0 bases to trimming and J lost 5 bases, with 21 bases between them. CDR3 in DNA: TGTGCCAGCAGCGTAGAATTAGGAGGGAGGTCCCCAAACAATGAGCAGTTCTTC. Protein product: CASSVELGGRSPNNEQFF.

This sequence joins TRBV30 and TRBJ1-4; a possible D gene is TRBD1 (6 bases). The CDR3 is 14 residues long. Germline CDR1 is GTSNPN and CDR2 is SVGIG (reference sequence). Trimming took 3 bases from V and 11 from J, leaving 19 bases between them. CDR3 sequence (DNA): TGTGCCTGGAGCGACATCAGGGGAGATGGGAAACTGTTTTTT. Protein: CAWSDIRGDGKLFF.

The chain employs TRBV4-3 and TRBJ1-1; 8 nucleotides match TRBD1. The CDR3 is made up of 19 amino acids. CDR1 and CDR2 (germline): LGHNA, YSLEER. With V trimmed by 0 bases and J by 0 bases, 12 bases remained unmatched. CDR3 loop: CASSQEVVTGAYLNTEAFF. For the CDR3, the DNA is TGCGCCAGCAGCCAAGAAGTGGTGACAGGGGCTTACTTGAACACTGAAGCTTTCTTT.

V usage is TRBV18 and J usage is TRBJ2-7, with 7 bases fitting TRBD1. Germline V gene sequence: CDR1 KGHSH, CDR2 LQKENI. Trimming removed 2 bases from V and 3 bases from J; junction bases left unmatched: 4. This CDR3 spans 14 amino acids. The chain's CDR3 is CASSPGTANYEQYF. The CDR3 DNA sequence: TGTGCCAGCTCACCAGGGACAGCTAACTACGAGCAGTACTTC.

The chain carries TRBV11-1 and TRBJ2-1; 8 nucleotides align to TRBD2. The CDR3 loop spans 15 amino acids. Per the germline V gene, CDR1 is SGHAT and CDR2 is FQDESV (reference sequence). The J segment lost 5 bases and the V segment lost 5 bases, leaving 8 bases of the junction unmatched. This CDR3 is CASSPRREAHNEQFF. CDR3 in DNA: TGTGCCAGCAGCCCTCGGCGGGAGGCCCACAATGAGCAGTTCTTC.

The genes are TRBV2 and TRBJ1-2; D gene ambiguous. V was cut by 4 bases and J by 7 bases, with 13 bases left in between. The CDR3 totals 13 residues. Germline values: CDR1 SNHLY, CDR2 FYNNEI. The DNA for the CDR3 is TGTGCCAGCAGTGCTGGGTCCGCGGGTGGCTACACCTTC. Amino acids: CASSAGSAGGYTF.